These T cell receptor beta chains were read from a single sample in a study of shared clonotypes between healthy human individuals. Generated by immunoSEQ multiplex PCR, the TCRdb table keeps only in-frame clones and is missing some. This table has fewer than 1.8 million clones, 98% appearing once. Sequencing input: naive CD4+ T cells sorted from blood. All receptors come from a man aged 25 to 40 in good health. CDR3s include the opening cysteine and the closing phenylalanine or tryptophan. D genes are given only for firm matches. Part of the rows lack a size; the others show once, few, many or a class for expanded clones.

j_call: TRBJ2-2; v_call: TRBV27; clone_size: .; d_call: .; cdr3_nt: TGTGCCAGCAGTTTGGAAGCTTCAACCAACACCGGGGAGCTGTTTTTT; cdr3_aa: CASSLEASTNTGELFF
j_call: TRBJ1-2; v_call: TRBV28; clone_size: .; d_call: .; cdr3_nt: TGTGCCAGCAGTTTTAGGGGTTATGGCTACACCTTC; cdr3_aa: CASSFRGYGYTF
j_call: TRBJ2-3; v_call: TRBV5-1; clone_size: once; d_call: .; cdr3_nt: TGCGCCAGCAGCCGTCAGGCCTTCACAGATACGCAGTATTTT; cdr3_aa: CASSRQAFTDTQYF
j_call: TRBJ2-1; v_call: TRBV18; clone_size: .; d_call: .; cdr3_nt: TGTGCCAGCTCACCACTCCTGGGGCAGAAGGATTACAATGAGCAGTTCTTC; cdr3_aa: CASSPLLGQKDYNEQFF
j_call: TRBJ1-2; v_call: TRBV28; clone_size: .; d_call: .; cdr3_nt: TGTGCCAGCAGTCCGCCCCCCGGGAGTGCTAACTATGGCTACACCTTC; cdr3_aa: CASSPPPGSANYGYTF
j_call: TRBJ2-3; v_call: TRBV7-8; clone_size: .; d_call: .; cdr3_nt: TGTGCCAGCAGCCCAAAGGGGTCTGTCAGCACAGATACGCAGTATTTT; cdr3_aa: CASSPKGSVSTDTQYF
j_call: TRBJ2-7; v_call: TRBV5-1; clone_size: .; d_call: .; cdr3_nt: TGCGCCAGCAGCTTCCAAGCAAGCTCCTACGAGCAGTACTTC; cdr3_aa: CASSFQASSYEQYF
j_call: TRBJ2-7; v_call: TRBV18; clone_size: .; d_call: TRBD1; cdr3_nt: TGTGCCAGCTCACAGAACGACAGGGGTGCCTACGAGCAGTACTTC; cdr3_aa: CASSQNDRGAYEQYF
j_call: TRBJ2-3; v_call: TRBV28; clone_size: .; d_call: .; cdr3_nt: TGTGCCAGTCATTCCACAGATACGCAGTATTTT; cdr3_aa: CASHSTDTQYF
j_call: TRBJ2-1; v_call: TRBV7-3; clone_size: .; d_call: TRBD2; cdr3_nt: TGTGCCAGCAGCTCAGTAGCGGGAGGGTACAATGAGCAGTTCTTC; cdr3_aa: CASSSVAGGYNEQFF
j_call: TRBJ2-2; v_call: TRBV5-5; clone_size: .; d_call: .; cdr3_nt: TGTGCCAGCAGCTTCAGGCAGCTCGGGGAGCTGTTTTTT; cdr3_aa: CASSFRQLGELFF
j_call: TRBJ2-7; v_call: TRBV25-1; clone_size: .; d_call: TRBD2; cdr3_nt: TGTGCCAGCAGTGGAAGGACTAGCGGCTCCTACGAGCAGTACTTC; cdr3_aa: CASSGRTSGSYEQYF
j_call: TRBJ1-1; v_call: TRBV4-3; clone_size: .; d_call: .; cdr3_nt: TGCGCCAGCAGCCAAAGAGGGGCTGAAGCTTTCTTT; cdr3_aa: CASSQRGAEAFF
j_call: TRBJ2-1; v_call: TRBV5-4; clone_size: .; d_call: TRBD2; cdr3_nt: TGTGCCAGCAGCGGGCCGGGACTAAAGATTCCCAATGAGCAGTTCTTC; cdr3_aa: CASSGPGLKIPNEQFF
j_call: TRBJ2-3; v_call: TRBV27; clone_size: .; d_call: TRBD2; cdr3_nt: TGTGCCAGCAGAAAATTACTGACTAGCACAAAGTCCACAGATACGCAGTATTTT; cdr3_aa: CASRKLLTSTKSTDTQYF
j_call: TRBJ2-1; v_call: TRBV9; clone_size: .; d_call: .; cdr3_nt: TGTGCCAGCAGCACGTTCACCGCCGGCCACAATGAGCAGTTCTTC; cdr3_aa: CASSTFTAGHNEQFF
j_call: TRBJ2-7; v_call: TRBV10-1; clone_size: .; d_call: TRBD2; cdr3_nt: TGCGCCAGCAGTGAGTTGGGAGCGGGAGATAACGAGCAGTACTTC; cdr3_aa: CASSELGAGDNEQYF
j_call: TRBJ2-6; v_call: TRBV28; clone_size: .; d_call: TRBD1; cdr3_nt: TGTGCCAGCAGTTTGCGGACAGGGACTGGGGCCAACGTCCTGACTTTC; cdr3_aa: CASSLRTGTGANVLTF
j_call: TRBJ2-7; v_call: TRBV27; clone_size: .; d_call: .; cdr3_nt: TGTGCCAGCAGTTCACACAGGGCCGACTCCTACGAGCAGTACTTC; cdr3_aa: CASSSHRADSYEQYF
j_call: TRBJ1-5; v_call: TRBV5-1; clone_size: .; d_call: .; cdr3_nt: TGCGCCAGCAGCCAGGAGGGCCATCAGCCCCAGCATTTT; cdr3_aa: CASSQEGHQPQHF
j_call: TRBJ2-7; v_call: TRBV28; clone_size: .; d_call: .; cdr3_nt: TGTGCAACTGGGGCGAGGGGACTCTCGGACGAGCAGTACTTC; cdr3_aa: CATGARGLSDEQYF
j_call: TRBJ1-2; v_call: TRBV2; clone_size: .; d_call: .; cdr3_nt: TGTGCCAGCAGTGACGCCAGCCTTCTCAGCTATGGCTACACCTTC; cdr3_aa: CASSDASLLSYGYTF
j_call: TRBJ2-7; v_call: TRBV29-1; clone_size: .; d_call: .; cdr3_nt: TGCAGCGTTAGACCAATCGGGACAACCTACGAGCAGTACTTC; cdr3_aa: CSVRPIGTTYEQYF
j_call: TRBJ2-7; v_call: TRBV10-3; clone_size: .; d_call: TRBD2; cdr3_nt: TGTGCCACCCGCCTTGGGGAGCGGGGAGGGCCGAGCGAGCAGTACTTC; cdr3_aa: CATRLGERGGPSEQYF
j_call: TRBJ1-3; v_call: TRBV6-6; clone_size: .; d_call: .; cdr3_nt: TGTGCCAGCAGCCTATCCGGAAACACCATATATTTT; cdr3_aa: CASSLSGNTIYF
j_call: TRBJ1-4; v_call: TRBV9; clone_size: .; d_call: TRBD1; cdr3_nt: TGTGCCAGCAGCGTAGGTCCGGGGACAGTGGATCTAACTAATGAAAAACTGTTTTTT; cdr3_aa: CASSVGPGTVDLTNEKLFF
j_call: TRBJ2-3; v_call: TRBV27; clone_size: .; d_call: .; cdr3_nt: TGTGCCAGCAGGCCCCATGTAGGGGATACGCAGTATTTT; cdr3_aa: CASRPHVGDTQYF
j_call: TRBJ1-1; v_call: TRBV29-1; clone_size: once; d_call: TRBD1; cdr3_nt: TGCAGCGTGAGAGGGGGCAGCTACACTGAAGCTTTCTTT; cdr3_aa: CSVRGGSYTEAFF
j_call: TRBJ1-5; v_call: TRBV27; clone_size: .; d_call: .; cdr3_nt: TGTGCCAGCAGACTGGGGGGGAATCAGCCCCAGCATTTT; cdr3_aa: CASRLGGNQPQHF
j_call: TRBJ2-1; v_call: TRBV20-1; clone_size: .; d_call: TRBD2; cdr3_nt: TGCAGTGCTAGCCCTAGCGGGATAGAGTTCTTC; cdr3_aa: CSASPSGIEFF
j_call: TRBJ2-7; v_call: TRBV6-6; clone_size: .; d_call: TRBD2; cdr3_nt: TGTGCCAGGTGCGGGCTAGCGGGCGAGCAGTACTTC; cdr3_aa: CARCGLAGEQYF
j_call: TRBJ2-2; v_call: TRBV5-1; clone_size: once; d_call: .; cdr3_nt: TGCGCCAGTTCGGGGGTAGTAGTTGGGACCGGGGAGCTGTTTTTT; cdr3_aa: CASSGVVVGTGELFF
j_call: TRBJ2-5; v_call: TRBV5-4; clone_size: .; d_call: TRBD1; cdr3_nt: TGTGCCAGCACCTACAGGGGGTTGGGAGAGACCCAGTACTTC; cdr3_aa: CASTYRGLGETQYF
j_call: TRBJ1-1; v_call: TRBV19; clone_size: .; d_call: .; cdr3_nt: TGTGCCAGTAGTATAGGCGCTGGAAGTGCTTTCTTT; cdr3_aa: CASSIGAGSAFF
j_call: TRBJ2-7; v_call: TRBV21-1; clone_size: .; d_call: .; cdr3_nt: TGTGCCAGCAGCAAGGTATCCCGGACAGCTCTGGGTTACCACGAGCAGTACTTC; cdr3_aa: CASSKVSRTALGYHEQYF
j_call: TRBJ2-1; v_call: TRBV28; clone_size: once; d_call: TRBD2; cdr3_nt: TGTGCCAGCAGCCCGACGCGGCGGGGGGTGCATGAGCAGTTCTTC; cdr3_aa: CASSPTRRGVHEQFF
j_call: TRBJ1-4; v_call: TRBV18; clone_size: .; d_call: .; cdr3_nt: TGTGCCAGCTCACCAGGGGATGAAAAACTGTTTTTT; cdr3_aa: CASSPGDEKLFF
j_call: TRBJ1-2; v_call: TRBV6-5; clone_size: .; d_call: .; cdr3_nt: TGTGCCACCTCAGCGGGGAACTATGGCTACACCTTC; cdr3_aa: CATSAGNYGYTF
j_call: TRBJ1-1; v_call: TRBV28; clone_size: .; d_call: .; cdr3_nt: TGTGCCAGCATTGGACCCGAGAACACTGAAGCTTTCTTT; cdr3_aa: CASIGPENTEAFF
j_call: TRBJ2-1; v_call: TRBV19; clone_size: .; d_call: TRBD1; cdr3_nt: TGTGCCAGTAGTATAGATCAACCACTCTCATGGCAGGGGGCGGGGGAGCAGTTCTTC; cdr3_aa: CASSIDQPLSWQGAGEQFF
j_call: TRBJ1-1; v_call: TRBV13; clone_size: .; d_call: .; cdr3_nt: TGTGCCAGCAGCCCCATACCCGACACCGACACTGAAGCTTTCTTT; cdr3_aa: CASSPIPDTDTEAFF
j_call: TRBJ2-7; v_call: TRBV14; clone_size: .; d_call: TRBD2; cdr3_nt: TGTGCCAGTGAGGGACTAGCGGGATTCCCGGCCAATTACGAGCAGTACTTC; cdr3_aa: CASEGLAGFPANYEQYF
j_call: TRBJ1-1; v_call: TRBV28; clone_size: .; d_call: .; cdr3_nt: TGTGCCAGCAGTTTACCCTTGTCCGGGGGTGACACTGAAGCTTTCTTT; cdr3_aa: CASSLPLSGGDTEAFF
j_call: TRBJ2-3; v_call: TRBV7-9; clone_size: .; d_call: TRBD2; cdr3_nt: TGTGCCAGCAGCCGCGGACTAGCCACAGATACGCAGTATTTT; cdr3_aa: CASSRGLATDTQYF
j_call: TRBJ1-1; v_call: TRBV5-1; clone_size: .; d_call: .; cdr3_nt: TGCGCCAGCAGCCCGGCAGGGAGGCTTTGGACTGAAGCTTTCTTT; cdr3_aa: CASSPAGRLWTEAFF